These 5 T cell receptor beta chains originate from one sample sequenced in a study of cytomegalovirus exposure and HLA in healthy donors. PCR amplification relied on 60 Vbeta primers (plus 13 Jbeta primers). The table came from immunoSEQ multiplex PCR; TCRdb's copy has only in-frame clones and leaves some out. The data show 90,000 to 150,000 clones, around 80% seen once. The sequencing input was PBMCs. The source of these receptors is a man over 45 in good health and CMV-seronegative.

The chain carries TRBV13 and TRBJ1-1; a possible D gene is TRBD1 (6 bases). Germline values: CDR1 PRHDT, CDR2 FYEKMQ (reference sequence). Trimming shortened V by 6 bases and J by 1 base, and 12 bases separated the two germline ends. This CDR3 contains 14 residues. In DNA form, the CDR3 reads TGTGCCAGCAGGTACACGACAGGGAACACTGAAGCTTTCTTT. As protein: CASRYTTGNTEAFF.

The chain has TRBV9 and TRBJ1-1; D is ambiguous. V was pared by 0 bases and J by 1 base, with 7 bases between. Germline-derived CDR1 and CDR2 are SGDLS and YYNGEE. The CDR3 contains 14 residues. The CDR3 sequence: CASSVVGKNTEAFF. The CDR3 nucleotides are TGTGCCAGCAGCGTAGTCGGTAAGAACACTGAAGCTTTCTTT.

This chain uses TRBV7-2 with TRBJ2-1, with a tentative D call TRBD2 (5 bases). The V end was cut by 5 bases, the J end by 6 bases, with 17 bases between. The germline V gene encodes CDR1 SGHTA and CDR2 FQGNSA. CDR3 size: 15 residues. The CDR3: CASSRLTSFTNEQFF. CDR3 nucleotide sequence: TGTGCCAGCAGCCGTTTAACTAGTTTCACCAATGAGCAGTTCTTC.

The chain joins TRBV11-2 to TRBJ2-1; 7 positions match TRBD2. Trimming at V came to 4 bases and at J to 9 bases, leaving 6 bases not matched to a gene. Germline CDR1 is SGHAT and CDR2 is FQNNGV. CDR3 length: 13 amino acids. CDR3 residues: CASSWGRESEQFF. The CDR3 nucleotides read TGTGCCAGCAGCTGGGGGAGGGAGAGTGAGCAGTTCTTC.

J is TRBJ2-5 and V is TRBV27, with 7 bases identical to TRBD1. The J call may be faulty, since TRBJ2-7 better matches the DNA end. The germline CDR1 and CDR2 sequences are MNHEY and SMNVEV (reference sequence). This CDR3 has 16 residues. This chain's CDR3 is CASSLRGQGVSYEQYF. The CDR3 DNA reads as TGTGCCAGCAGTTTAAGGGGGCAGGGGGTCTCCTACGAGCAGTACTTC.